The entry that follows covers one TCR beta chain sequence. Measured with immunoSEQ multiplex PCR; TCRdb has only the in-frame clones, and not every one. The data contain over 25,000 clones, 85% to 90% of them singletons. CDR3 size: 14 residues. Germline assignment: CDR1 SGDLS and CDR2 YYNGEE. The V and J ends lost 1 base and 7 bases respectively, with 11 bases between them. This sample stems from a study of T cell changes during pregnancy in multiple sclerosis. The source of this sequence is a female donor with multiple sclerosis, enrolled in a pregnancy study. Sequencing was performed on CD8+ T cells from peripheral blood mononuclear cells, taken before pregnancy. The chain joins TRBV9 to TRBJ2-2, with D perhaps matching TRBD2 (5 bases). The DNA for the CDR3 is TGTGCCAGCAGCGTATCAATCGGGGACGGGGAGCTGTTTTTT. It yields the protein CASSVSIGDGELFF.